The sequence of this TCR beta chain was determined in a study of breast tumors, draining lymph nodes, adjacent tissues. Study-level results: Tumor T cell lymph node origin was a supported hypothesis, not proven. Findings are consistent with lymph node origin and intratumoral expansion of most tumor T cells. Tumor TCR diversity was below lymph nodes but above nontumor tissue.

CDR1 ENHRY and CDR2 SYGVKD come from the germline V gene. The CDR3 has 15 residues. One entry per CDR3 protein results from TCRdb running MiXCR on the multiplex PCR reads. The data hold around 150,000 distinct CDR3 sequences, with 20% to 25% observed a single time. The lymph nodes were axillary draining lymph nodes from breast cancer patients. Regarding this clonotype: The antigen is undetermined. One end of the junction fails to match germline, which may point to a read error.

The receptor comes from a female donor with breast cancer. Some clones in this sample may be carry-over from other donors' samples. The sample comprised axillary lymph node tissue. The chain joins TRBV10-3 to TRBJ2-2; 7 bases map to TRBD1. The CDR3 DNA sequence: TGTGCCATCAGTGACGTGGGACAGTTCGCCGGGGAGCTGCTTTTT. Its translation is CAISDVGQFAGELLF.